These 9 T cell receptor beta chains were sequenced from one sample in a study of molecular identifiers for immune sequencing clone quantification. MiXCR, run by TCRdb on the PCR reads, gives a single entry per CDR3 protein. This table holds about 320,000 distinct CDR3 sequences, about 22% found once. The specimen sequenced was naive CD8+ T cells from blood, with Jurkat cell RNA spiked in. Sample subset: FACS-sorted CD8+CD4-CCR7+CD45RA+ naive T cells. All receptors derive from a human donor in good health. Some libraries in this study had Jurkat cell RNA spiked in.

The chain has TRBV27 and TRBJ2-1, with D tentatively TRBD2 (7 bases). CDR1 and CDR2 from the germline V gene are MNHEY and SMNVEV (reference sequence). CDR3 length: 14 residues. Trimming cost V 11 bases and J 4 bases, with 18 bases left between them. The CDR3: CAGNLGGGYNEQFF. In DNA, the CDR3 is TGTGCCGGCAATTTAGGGGGGGGGTACAATGAGCAGTTCTTC.

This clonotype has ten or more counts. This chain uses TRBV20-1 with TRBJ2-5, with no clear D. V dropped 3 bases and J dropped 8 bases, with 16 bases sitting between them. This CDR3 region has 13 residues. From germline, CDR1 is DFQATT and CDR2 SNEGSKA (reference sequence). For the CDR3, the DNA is TGCAGTGCTAGGGGTCAGCTTCAGGTCACCCAGTACTTC. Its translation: CSARGQLQVTQYF.

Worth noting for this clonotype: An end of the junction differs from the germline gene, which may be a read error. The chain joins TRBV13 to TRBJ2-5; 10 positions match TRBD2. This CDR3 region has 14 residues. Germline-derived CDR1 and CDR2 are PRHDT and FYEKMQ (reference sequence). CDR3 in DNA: TGTGCCAGCAGCTTAACTAGCGGGAAAGAGGCCCAGTACTTC. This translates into CASSLTSGKEAQYF.

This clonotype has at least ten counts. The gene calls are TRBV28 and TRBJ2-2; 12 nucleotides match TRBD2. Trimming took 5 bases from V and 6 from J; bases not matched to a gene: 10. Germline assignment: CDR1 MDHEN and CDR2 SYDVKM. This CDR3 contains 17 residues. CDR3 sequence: CASSTPPRLAGAGELFF. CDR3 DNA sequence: TGTGCCAGCAGTACACCCCCGAGACTAGCGGGAGCCGGGGAGCTGTTTTTT.

The CDR3 loop is CASSGNLAGGVEQFF. CDR3 bases: TGTGCCAGCAGTGGAAATTTAGCGGGAGGCGTTGAGCAGTTCTTC. The V call is TRBV25-1, the J call TRBJ2-1; 10 positions agree with TRBD2. The V gene end was trimmed by 4 bases and the J gene end by 9 bases; junction bases not matched to a gene: 9. Germline lookup yields CDR1 MGHDK and CDR2 SYGVNS. The length of the CDR3 is 15 residues.

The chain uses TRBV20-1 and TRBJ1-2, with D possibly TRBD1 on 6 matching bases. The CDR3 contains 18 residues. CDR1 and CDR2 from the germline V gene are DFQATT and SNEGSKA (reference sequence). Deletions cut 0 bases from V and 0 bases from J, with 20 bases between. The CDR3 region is CSARDPAGAILANYGYTF. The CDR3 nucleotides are TGCAGTGCTAGAGATCCCGCAGGGGCGATTCTAGCTAACTATGGCTACACCTTC.

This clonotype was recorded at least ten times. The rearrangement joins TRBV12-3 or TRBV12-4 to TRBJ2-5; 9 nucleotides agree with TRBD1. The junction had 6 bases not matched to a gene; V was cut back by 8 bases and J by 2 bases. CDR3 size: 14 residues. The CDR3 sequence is CASGPTGGQETQYF. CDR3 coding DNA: TGTGCCAGCGGCCCGACAGGGGGTCAAGAGACCCAGTACTTC.

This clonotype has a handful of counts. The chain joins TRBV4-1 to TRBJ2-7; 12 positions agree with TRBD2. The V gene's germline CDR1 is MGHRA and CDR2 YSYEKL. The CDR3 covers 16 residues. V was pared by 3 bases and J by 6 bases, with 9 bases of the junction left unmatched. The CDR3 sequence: CASSQYLAGGVGEQYF. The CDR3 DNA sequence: TGCGCCAGCAGCCAGTACCTAGCGGGAGGGGTAGGCGAGCAGTACTTC.

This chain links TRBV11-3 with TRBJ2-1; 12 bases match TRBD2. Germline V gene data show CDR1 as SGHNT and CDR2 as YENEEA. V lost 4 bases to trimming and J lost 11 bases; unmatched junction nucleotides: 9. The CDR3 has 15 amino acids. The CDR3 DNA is TGTGCCAGCAGCTCTACTAGCGGGGGGCGACCCCAGCAGTTCTTC. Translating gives CASSSTSGGRPQQFF.